This T cell receptor (beta chain) was documented in a study of shared clonotypes between healthy human individuals. Turning to the study itself: Donors had three CD4 naive, three CD4 memory, two CD8 naive and one CD8 memory plate apiece.

The donor cohort consisted entirely of Caucasian adults residing in Nashville, Tennessee. V gave up 2 bases and J gave up 5 bases, with 7 bases separating them. The length of the CDR3 is 12 residues. Germline CDR1 is WNHNN and CDR2 is SYGVQD (reference sequence). Genomic DNA of every subset was divided equally among multiple immunoSEQ plates. Method: immunoSEQ multiplex PCR; TCRdb's copy keeps in-frame clones and lacks some. The table includes approximately 1.5 million clones, approximately 98% detected once. The sequencing input was naive CD4+ T cells sorted from blood. Indicated subset: CD45RA+ positively selected. The TCR sequence derives from a man aged 30 to 45 in good health. The rearrangement uses TRBV10-1 and TRBJ2-7; D not certain. Written as DNA, the CDR3 is TGCGCCAGCAGTGAGAAGGACCACGAGCAGTACTTC. This gives the protein CASSEKDHEQYF.